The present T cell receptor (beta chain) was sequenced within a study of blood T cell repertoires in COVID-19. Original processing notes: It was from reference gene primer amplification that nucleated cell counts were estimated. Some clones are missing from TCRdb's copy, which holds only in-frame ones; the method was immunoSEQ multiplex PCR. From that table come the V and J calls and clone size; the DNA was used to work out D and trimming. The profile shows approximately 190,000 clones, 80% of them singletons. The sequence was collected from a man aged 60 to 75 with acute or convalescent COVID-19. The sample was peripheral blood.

As DNA, the CDR3 is TGTGCCAGCAGTACGGGACAGGGGATCACAGATACGCAGTATTTT. It yields the protein CASSTGQGITDTQYF. The V and J genes are TRBV2 and TRBJ2-3, with 10 nucleotides matching TRBD1. CDR1 is SNHLY, CDR2 FYNNEI, per germline. J was trimmed by 2 bases and V by 5 bases; bases with no gene match: 4. CDR3 length equals 15 residues.